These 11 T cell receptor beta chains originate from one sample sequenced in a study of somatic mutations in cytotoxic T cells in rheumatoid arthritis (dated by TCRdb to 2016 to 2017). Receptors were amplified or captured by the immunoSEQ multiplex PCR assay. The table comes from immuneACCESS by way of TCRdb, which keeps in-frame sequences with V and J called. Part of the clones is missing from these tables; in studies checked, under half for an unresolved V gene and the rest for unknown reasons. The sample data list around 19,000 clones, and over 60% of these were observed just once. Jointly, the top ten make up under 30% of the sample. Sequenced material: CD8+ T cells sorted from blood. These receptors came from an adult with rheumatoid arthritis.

CDR3 sequence reads: CASSYGTGDTGELFF. The DNA for the CDR3 is TGTGCCAGCAGTTACGGGACAGGGGACACCGGGGAGCTGTTTTTT. The gene calls are TRBV6-5 and TRBJ2-2, with 10 nucleotides matching TRBD1. Germline V CDR1 and CDR2: MNHEY, SVGAGI. With 2 bases clipped from V and 3 bases from J, the junction kept 0 bases outside the gene matches. The CDR3 length is 15 residues.

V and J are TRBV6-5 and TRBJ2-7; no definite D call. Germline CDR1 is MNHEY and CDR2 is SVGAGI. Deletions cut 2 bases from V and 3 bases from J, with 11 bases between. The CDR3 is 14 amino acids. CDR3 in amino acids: CASSYSQEVYEQYF. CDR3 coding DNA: TGTGCCAGCAGTTACAGTCAGGAAGTCTACGAGCAGTACTTC.

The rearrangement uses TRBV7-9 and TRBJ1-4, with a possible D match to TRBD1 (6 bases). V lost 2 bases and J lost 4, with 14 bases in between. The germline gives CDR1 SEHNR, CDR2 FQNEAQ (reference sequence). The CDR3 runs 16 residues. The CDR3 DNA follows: TGTGCCAGCAGCTTATGGCTTGGGGGGCTTAATGAAAAACTGTTTTTT. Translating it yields CASSLWLGGLNEKLFF.

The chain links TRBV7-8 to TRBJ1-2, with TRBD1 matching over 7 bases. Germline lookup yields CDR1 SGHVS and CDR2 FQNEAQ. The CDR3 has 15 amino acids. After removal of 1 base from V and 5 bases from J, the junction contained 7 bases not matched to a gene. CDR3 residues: CASSLVSTGTYGYTF. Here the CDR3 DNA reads TGTGCCAGCAGCTTAGTCTCGACAGGGACATATGGCTACACCTTC. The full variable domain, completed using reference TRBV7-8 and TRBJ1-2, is GAGVSQSPRYKVAKRGQDVALRCDPISGHVSLFWYQQALGQGPEFLTYFQNEAQLDKSGLPSDRFFAERPEGSVSTLKIQRTQQEDSAVYLCASSLVSTGTYGYTFGSGTRLTVV.

CDR3 nucleotide sequence: TGTGCCAGCAGTATACGGACAGGGCTCACAGATACGCAGTATTTT. This gives the protein CASSIRTGLTDTQYF. The rearrangement uses TRBV27 and TRBJ2-3; 8 nucleotides match TRBD1. This CDR3 spans 15 amino acids. J was trimmed by 2 bases and V by 5 bases; bases with no gene match: 6. CDR1 is MNHEY, CDR2 SMNVEV, per germline (reference sequence).

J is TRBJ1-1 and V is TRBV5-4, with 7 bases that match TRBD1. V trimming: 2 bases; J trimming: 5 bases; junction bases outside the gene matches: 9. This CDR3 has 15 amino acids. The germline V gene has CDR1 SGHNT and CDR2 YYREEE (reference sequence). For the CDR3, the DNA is TGTGCCAGCAGCTTAGACCAGACAGGGAGAACTGAAGCTTTCTTT. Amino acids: CASSLDQTGRTEAFF.

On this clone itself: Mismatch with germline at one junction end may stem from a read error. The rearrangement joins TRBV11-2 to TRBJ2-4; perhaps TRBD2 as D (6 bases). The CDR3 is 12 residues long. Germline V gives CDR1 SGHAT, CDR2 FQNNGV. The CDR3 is CASSGMGRDVNF. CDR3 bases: TGTGCCAGCAGCGGGATGGGGCGGGACGTGAACTTC.

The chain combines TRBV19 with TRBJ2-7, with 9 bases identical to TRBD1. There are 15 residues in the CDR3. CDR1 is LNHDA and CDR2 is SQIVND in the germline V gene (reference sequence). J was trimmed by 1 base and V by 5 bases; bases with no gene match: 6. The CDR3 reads CASSPGQGLSYEQYF. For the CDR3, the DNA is TGTGCCAGTAGTCCCGGACAGGGGCTTTCCTACGAGCAGTACTTC.

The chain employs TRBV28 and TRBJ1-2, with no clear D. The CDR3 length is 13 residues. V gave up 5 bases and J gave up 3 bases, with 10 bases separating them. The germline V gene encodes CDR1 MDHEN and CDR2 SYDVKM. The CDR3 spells CASSPTSDYGYTF. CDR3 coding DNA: TGTGCCAGCAGTCCCACATCTGACTATGGCTACACCTTC.

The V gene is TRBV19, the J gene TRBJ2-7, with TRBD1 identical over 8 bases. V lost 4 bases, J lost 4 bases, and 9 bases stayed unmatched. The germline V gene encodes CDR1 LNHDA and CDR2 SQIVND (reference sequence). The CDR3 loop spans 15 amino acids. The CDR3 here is CASSTPETGVYEQYF. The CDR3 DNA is TGTGCCAGTAGTACCCCCGAGACAGGGGTTTACGAGCAGTACTTC.

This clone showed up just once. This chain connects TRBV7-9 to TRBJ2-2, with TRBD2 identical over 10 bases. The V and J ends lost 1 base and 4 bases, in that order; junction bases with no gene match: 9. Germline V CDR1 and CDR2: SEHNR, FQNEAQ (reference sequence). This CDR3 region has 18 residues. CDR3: CASSLESGLAGVTGELFF. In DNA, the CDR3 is TGTGCCAGCAGCTTAGAATCTGGGCTAGCGGGAGTCACCGGGGAGCTGTTTTTT. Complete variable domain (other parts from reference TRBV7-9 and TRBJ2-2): DTGVSQNPRHKITKRGQNVTFRCDPISEHNRLYWYRQTLGQGPEFLTYFQNEAQLEKSRLLSDRFSAERPKGSFSTLEIQRTEQGDSAMYLCASSLESGLAGVTGELFFGEGSRLTVL.